The T cell receptor (beta chain) described here comes from a study of CD8+CD57+ T cells in acquired aplastic anemia. Study-wide context: Sorted CD4+ and CD8+ cells gave a mean 3.2 ug DNA, range about 0.19 to 27.4 ug. Whole-study results and caveats: Patients versus controls showed no significant CD8+ Simpson's diversity difference.

The TCR beta profiling, which covered VDJ combination and CDR3 sequence, was carried out using genomic DNA as the template. TCRdb reanalysed the reads using MiXCR and keeps one entry per CDR3 protein. The table records approximately 170,000 distinct CDR3 sequences, 60% to 70% of them present only once. Germline CDR1 and CDR2: DFQATT and SNEGSKA (reference sequence). The CDR3 contains 15 residues. V dropped 4 bases and J dropped 3; count of bases not matched to a gene: 5. This clonotype was recorded many times. The antigen is unknown. This clonotype was sampled from a human donor in good health. This chain links TRBV20-1 with TRBJ2-7; 14 positions match TRBD2. Sample: sorted CD4+, CD8+, or CD8+CD57+ T cells (not recorded which) from PBMCs. The CDR3 spells CSANSGTSGSYEQYF. The CDR3 region has the DNA TGCAGTGCTAACTCCGGGACTAGCGGGAGCTACGAGCAGTACTTC.